The TCR beta chain described here comes from a study of identical twins. Study results and limitations: Alpha sequences that were out-of-frame and twin-shared showed an excess of low generation probability. It was cross-sectional statistical analysis, not following the same donors, that the conclusions relied on. The models systematically underestimated how much out-of-frame TCR alpha was shared in monozygotic twins.

Points on this clonotype: Its antigen is unidentified.

This CDR3 has 15 residues. V dropped 6 bases and J dropped 8; count of bases not matched to a gene: 8. The germline V gene encodes CDR1 SEHNR and CDR2 FQNEAQ (reference sequence). cDNA carried unique molecular identifiers, and a universal primer site was added by template switching. MiXCR was run by TCRdb on the 5' RACE reads, yielding one entry per CDR3 protein. The profile shows approximately 1.8 million distinct CDR3 sequences, about 30% of them singletons. This sequence was found in a newborn girl in good health. The sequencing input was cord blood. The V gene is TRBV7-9, the J gene TRBJ2-1; 12 positions match TRBD2. The CDR3 sequence: CASRSTSGRFYEQFF. CDR3 in DNA: TGTGCCAGCAGATCAACTAGCGGGAGGTTTTATGAGCAGTTCTTC. Full variable domain (remainder filled in from reference TRBV7-9 and TRBJ2-1): DTGVSQNPRHKITKRGQNVTFRCDPISEHNRLYWYRQTLGQGPEFLTYFQNEAQLEKSRLLSDRFSAERPKGSFSTLEIQRTEQGDSAMYLCASRSTSGRFYEQFFGPGTRLTVL.